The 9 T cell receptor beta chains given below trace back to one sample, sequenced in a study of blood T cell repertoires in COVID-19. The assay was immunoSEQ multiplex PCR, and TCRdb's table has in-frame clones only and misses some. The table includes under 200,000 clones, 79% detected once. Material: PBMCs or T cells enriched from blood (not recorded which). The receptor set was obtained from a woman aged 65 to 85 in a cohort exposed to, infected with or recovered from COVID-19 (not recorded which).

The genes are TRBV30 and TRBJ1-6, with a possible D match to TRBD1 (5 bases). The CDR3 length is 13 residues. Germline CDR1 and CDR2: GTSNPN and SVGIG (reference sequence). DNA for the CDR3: TGTGGAACGGGGGTTCAAGCTGGGTCACCCCTCCACTTT. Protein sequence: CGTGVQAGSPLHF.

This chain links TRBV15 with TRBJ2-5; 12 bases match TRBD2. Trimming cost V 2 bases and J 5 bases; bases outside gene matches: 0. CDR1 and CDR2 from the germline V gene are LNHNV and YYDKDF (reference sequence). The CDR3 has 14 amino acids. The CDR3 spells CATSRLAGGETQYF. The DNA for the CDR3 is TGTGCCACCAGCAGACTAGCGGGAGGGGAGACCCAGTACTTC. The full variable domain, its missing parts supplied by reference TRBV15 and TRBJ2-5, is DAMVIQNPRYQVTQFGKPVTLSCSQTLNHNVMYWYQQKSSQAPKLLFHYYDKDFNNEADTPDNFQSRRPNTSFCFLDIRSPGLGDTAMYLCATSRLAGGETQYFGPGTRLLVL.

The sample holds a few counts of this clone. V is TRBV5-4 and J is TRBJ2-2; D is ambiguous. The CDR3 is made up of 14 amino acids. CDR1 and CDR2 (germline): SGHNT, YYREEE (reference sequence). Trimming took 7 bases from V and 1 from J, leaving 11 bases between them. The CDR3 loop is CASRLAENTGELFF. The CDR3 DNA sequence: TGTGCCAGCCGATTAGCCGAGAACACCGGGGAGCTGTTTTTT.

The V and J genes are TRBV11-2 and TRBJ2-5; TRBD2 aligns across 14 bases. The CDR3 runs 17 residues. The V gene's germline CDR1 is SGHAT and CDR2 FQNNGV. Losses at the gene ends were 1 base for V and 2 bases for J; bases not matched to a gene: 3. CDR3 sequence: CASSLGGLAGGQETQYF. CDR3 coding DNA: TGTGCCAGCAGCTTAGGCGGACTAGCGGGAGGACAAGAGACCCAGTACTTC.

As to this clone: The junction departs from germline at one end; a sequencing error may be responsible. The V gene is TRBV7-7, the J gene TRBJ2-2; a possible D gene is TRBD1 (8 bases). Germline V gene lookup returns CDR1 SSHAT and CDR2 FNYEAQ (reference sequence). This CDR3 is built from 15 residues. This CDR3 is CASSPDREGTGELFF. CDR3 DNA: TGTGCTAGCAGCCCGGACAGGGAGGGAACCGGGGAGCTGTTTTTT.

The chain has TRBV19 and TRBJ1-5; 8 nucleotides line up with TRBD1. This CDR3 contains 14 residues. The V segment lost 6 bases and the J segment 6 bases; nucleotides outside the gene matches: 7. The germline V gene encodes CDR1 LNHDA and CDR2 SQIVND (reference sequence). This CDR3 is CASSSGGTGQPQHF. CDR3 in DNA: TGTGCCAGTAGCTCAGGGGGCACGGGTCAGCCCCAGCATTTT.

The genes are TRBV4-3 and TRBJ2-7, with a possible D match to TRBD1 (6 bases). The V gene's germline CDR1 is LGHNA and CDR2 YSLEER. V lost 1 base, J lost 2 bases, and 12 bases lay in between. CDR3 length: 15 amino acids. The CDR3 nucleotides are TGCGCCAGCAGCCAAGCTCTCAGGGGAACCTACGAGCAGTACTTC. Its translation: CASSQALRGTYEQYF.

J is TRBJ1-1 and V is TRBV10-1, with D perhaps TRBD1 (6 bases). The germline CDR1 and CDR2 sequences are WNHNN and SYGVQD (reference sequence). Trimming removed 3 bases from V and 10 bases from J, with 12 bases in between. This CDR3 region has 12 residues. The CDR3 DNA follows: TGCGCCAGCAGTGACCGCAGGGGCGCAGCTTTCTTT. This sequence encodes CASSDRRGAAFF.

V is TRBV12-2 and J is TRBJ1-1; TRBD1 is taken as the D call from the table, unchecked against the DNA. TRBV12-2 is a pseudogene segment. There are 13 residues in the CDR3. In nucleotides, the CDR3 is TGTGCAAGTCGCTTGCGACAGGGCCCTGAAGCTTTCTTT. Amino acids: CASRLRQGPEAFF.